The 10 T cell receptor beta chains given below trace back to one sample, sequenced in a study of PD-L1 blockade in urothelial cancer (dated by TCRdb to about 2017). Preparation of the library involved the immunoSEQ multiplex PCR assay. Held by TCRdb, this immuneACCESS table contains in-frame sequences only and omits some clones. Under half of the omission traces to an unresolved V gene where checked; the cause of the rest is unknown. The sample records tens of thousands of clones, more than 80% of which are singletons. The top ten hold about 6.8% of the sample. The sample's time point label, decoded: peripheral blood 6 weeks after treatment start. The sequencing used PBMCs, collected around atezolizumab (anti-PD-L1) treatment. These receptors were taken from a man in his 70s with urothelial cancer.

The chain couples TRBV5-1 to TRBJ2-5; 14 nucleotides match TRBD2. In germline, CDR1 is SGHRS, CDR2 YFSETQ. The CDR3 extends over 17 amino acids. With 4 bases clipped from V and 4 bases from J, the junction kept 9 bases outside the gene matches. Written as DNA, the CDR3 is TGCGCCAGCAGCCTGGGACTAGCGGGAGTAGATCGAGAGACCCAGTACTTC. Protein: CASSLGLAGVDRETQYF.

This chain connects TRBV5-1 to TRBJ2-5; weak D call: TRBD1 (5 bases). V lost 0 bases to trimming and J lost 0 bases, with 12 bases between them. CDR3 length: 16 amino acids. Germline V gene sequence: CDR1 SGHRS, CDR2 YFSETQ. CDR3 in amino acids: CASSLGVRVNQETQYF. CDR3 nucleotide sequence: TGCGCCAGCAGCTTGGGGGTCAGGGTAAACCAAGAGACCCAGTACTTC.

The gene calls are TRBV19 and TRBJ1-2; 8 nucleotides agree with TRBD1. Germline V CDR1 and CDR2: LNHDA, SQIVND (reference sequence). V lost 5 bases and J lost 8; bases outside the gene matches: 16. The CDR3 covers 16 residues. The CDR3 loop reads CASSYLSGQVAGGYTF. CDR3 DNA sequence: TGTGCCAGTAGTTATTTGTCGGGACAGGTTGCGGGCGGCTACACCTTC.

This chain joins TRBV9 and TRBJ2-1, with D tentatively TRBD2 (5 bases). V dropped 0 bases and J dropped 8 bases, with 18 bases sitting between them. Germline CDR1 SGDLS, CDR2 YYNGEE. This CDR3 has 16 amino acids. CDR3 residues: CASSVGRGIPRDEQFF. CDR3 bases: TGTGCCAGCAGCGTAGGGAGAGGGATCCCAAGGGATGAGCAGTTCTTC.

The chain combines TRBV5-1 with TRBJ2-3; D perhaps matches TRBD1 (5 bases). With 4 bases removed from V and 2 bases from J, the gap between germline ends came to 8 bases. Germline lookup yields CDR1 SGHRS and CDR2 YFSETQ. This CDR3 spans 13 amino acids. The DNA of the CDR3 is TGCGCCAGCAGCCTGGACAACACAGATACGCAGTATTTT. Translated: CASSLDNTDTQYF.

The rearrangement uses TRBV28 and TRBJ2-3; 10 bases align to TRBD2. The junction had 6 bases not matched to a gene; V was cut back by 4 bases and J by 5 bases. Germline CDR1 reads MDHEN; CDR2 reads SYDVKM. This CDR3 comprises 15 residues. The CDR3 DNA reads as TGTGCCAGCAGTTCTCTAGCGGGAGCCGTAGATACGCAGTATTTT. This codes for CASSSLAGAVDTQYF.

The CDR3 sequence: CASSLGTNRGLAKNIQYF. In nucleotides, the CDR3 is TGTGCCAGCAGCTTAGGGACAAACAGGGGACTAGCCAAAAACATTCAGTACTTC. The chain couples TRBV5-4 to TRBJ2-4; D is possibly TRBD1 (7 bases). Germline loops: CDR1 SGHNT, CDR2 YYREEE (reference sequence). V gave up 2 bases and J gave up 0 bases, with 18 bases separating them. This CDR3 has 18 amino acids.

The V gene is TRBV18, the J gene TRBJ1-5, with D tentatively TRBD1 (5 bases). The CDR3 covers 13 residues. V was trimmed by 7 bases and J by 7 bases, leaving 14 bases between them. The V gene's germline CDR1 is KGHSH and CDR2 LQKENI. DNA of the CDR3: TGTGCCAGCTGTAGCAGGGAAGGACAGCCCCAGCATTTT. As protein: CASCSREGQPQHF.

The V call is TRBV11-2, the J call TRBJ2-7, with 7 bases fitting TRBD1. The CDR3 contains 15 residues. V trimming: 4 bases; J trimming: 5 bases; junction bases outside the gene matches: 11. Looked up from germline, CDR1 is SGHAT and CDR2 is FQNNGV. The CDR3 loop is CASSSTGTEGNEQYF. DNA for the CDR3: TGTGCCAGCAGCTCGACCGGGACAGAAGGGAACGAGCAGTACTTC. Using reference TRBV11-2 and TRBJ2-7 for the parts outside the CDR3, the full variable domain is EAGVAQSPRYKIIEKRQSVAFWCNPISGHATLYWYQQILGQGPKLLIQFQNNGVVDDSQLPKDRFSAERLKGVDSTLKIQPAKLEDSAVYLCASSSTGTEGNEQYFGPGTRLTVT.

This clone occurred a few times. The rearrangement uses TRBV28 and TRBJ1-5, with D hard to call. V was cut by 3 bases and J by 2 bases, with 11 bases left in between. There are 15 residues in the CDR3. Germline CDR1 and CDR2: MDHEN and SYDVKM. The CDR3, as DNA: TGTGCCAGCAGTTTTCAGCGGGCCGGCAATCAGCCCCAGCATTTT. It translates to CASSFQRAGNQPQHF.